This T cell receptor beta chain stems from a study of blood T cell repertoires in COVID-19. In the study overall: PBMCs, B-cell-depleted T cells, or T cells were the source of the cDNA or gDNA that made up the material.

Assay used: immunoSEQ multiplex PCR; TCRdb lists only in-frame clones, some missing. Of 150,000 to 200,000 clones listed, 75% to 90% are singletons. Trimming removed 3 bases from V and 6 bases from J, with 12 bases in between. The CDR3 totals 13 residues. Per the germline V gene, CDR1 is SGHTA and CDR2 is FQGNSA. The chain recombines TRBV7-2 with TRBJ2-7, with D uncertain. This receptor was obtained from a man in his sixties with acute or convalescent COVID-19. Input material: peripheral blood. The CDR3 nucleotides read TGTGCCAGCAGCTTTAAATTCCGGAGCGAGCAGTACTTC. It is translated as CASSFKFRSEQYF.